These 23 T cell receptor beta chains came from one sample sequenced in a study of immune evolution from preneoplasia to lung adenocarcinoma (dated by TCRdb to about 2021). The method behind the library was the immunoSEQ multiplex PCR assay. The immuneACCESS repertoire file appears here via TCRdb, limited to in-frame rearrangements. These files lack a portion of the clones; in checked studies, under half of the deficit traces to unresolved V genes, and the cause of the others is not known. The sample table shows under 7,000 clones, and about 81% are seen once. The ten largest make up around 5.6% of the sample. Sequencing input: FFPE invasive lung adenocarcinoma tissue. The sample's cell subset or site label is to be understood as: frankly invasive lung adenocarcinoma (ADC). These receptors were collected from a person in their fifties with lung adenocarcinoma.

The chain is built from TRBV28 and TRBJ2-1; D is possibly TRBD1 (6 bases). This CDR3 is built from 16 residues. Trimming pared 6 bases from V and 1 base from J, leaving 16 bases between. Germline V gene data show CDR1 as MDHEN and CDR2 as SYDVKM. CDR3 loop: CASRLQGSTSYNEQFF. The DNA of the CDR3 is TGTGCCAGCAGATTACAGGGAAGTACTTCCTACAATGAGCAGTTCTTC. The full variable domain, its missing parts supplied by reference TRBV28 and TRBJ2-1, is DVKVTQSSRYLVKRTGEKVFLECVQDMDHENMFWYRQDPGLGLRLIYFSYDVKMKEKGDIPEGYSVSREKKERFSLILESASTNQTSMYLCASRLQGSTSYNEQFFGPGTRLTVL.

The chain employs TRBV19 and TRBJ1-5, with D perhaps matching TRBD1 (6 bases). Germline V gene lookup returns CDR1 LNHDA and CDR2 SQIVND (reference sequence). Trimming took off 6 bases at V and 2 bases at J, with 14 bases between the two ends. CDR3 size: 15 residues. The CDR3: CASRSDSHGNQPQHF. The CDR3 nucleotides read TGTGCCAGTAGATCGGACAGCCATGGCAATCAGCCCCAGCATTTT.

This chain's CDR3 is CASSLRGTDTQYF. The CDR3 bases are TGTGCCAGCAGCTTAAGAGGTACAGATACGCAGTATTTT. This chain uses TRBV13 with TRBJ2-3, with D unclear. V dropped 2 bases and J dropped 3 bases, with 6 bases sitting between them. This CDR3 comprises 13 residues. Germline V gene lookup returns CDR1 PRHDT and CDR2 FYEKMQ (reference sequence).

This clone has just a few counts. This chain joins TRBV5-1 and TRBJ1-1, with D uncertain. This CDR3 contains 14 residues. Per the germline V gene, CDR1 is SGHRS and CDR2 is YFSETQ. Between the trimmed V and J ends, which lost 0 bases and 1 base, there was a span of 7 bases. CDR3 protein: CASSLGPKNTEAFF. DNA of the CDR3: TGCGCCAGCAGCTTGGGGCCTAAGAACACTGAAGCTTTCTTT. Based on the CDR3 plus reference TRBV5-1 and TRBJ1-1, the full variable domain is KAGVTQTPRYLIKTRGQQVTLSCSPISGHRSVSWYQQTPGQGLQFLFEYFSETQRNKGNFPGRFSGRQFSNSRSEMNVSTLELGDSALYLCASSLGPKNTEAFFGQGTRLTVV.

CDR3 protein: CASIRGGQITQYF. DNA of the CDR3: TGTGCCAGCATCAGGGGAGGTCAGATAACGCAGTATTTT. V usage is TRBV7-2 and J usage is TRBJ2-3; either TRBD1 or TRBD2 may fit D (6 bases each). Germline CDR1 reads SGHTA; CDR2 reads FQGNSA. Trimming cost V 7 bases and J 9 bases, with 17 bases left between them. CDR3 length: 13 residues.

The chain has TRBV5-4 and TRBJ2-7; tentatively, D is TRBD1 (5 bases). Trimming removed 0 bases from V and 7 bases from J, with 11 bases in between. Germline V gene data show CDR1 as SGHNT and CDR2 as YYREEE (reference sequence). The CDR3 is made up of 13 amino acids. The chain's CDR3 is CASSLAVQGEQYF. CDR3 DNA: TGTGCCAGCAGCTTGGCGGTTCAGGGTGAGCAGTACTTC.

DNA for the CDR3: TGTGCCAGCAGCCCACGGGAGATCAGTGAGCAGTTCTTC. It encodes CASSPREISEQFF. The V gene is TRBV2, the J gene TRBJ2-1; maybe TRBD2 (6 bases). The CDR3 extends over 13 amino acids. V was cut by 6 bases and J by 9 bases, with 15 bases left in between. Germline V gene data show CDR1 as SNHLY and CDR2 as FYNNEI.

The genes are TRBV7-3 and TRBJ2-3; 10 bases agree with TRBD1. Germline loops: CDR1 SGHTA, CDR2 FQGTGA. The CDR3 spans 16 residues. After removal of 5 bases from V and 4 bases from J, the junction contained 9 bases not matched to a gene. CDR3 region: CASSQTGTGAPDTQYF. CDR3 nucleotide sequence: TGTGCCAGCAGCCAAACGGGGACAGGGGCTCCAGATACGCAGTATTTT.

V gene TRBV5-1 combines with J gene TRBJ1-5, with 8 bases lining up with TRBD1. The CDR3 is made up of 14 amino acids. Trimming removed 4 bases from V and 2 bases from J; junction bases left unmatched: 2. Germline loops: CDR1 SGHRS, CDR2 YFSETQ. The CDR3 spells CASSTTGGNQPQHF. CDR3 nucleotide sequence: TGCGCCAGCAGCACGACAGGGGGCAATCAGCCCCAGCATTTT.

The V call is TRBV28, the J call TRBJ1-5; 8 bases are a match to TRBD1. CDR3 length: 16 residues. Germline V gives CDR1 MDHEN, CDR2 SYDVKM. Unmatched junction bases numbered 15, after V lost 8 bases and J lost 6 bases. Here the CDR3 reads CASRYDRAGGGQPQHF. CDR3 nucleotide sequence: TGTGCCAGCCGGTACGACAGGGCAGGGGGCGGTCAGCCCCAGCATTTT.

This chain's CDR3 is CASSLRLAGDEQYF. The CDR3 nucleotides read TGTGCCAGCAGCTTACGACTAGCGGGAGACGAGCAGTACTTC. The genes are TRBV7-2 and TRBJ2-7; 12 bases match TRBD2. CDR1 SGHTA and CDR2 FQGNSA come from the germline V gene. CDR3 size: 14 residues. V was pared by 2 bases and J by 5 bases, with 1 base of the junction left unmatched.

The chain couples TRBV5-1 to TRBJ2-5; 7 nucleotides align to TRBD2. V trimming: 4 bases; J trimming: 1 base; junction bases outside the gene matches: 10. Germline V gene lookup returns CDR1 SGHRS and CDR2 YFSETQ. CDR3 length: 16 residues. CDR3 sequence (DNA): TGCGCCAGCAGCGTTAGTGGGCGGGGGATCCAAGAGACCCAGTACTTC. Protein product: CASSVSGRGIQETQYF.

This chain connects TRBV28 to TRBJ2-3; D gene unclear. V lost 2 bases, J lost 10 bases, and 7 bases lay in between. The CDR3 runs 11 residues. CDR1 is MDHEN, CDR2 SYDVKM, per germline. CDR3 coding DNA: TGTGCCAGCAGTTTAGGTCAGTCGCAGTATTTT. It translates to CASSLGQSQYF. Full variable domain (rest looked up from reference TRBV28 and TRBJ2-3): DVKVTQSSRYLVKRTGEKVFLECVQDMDHENMFWYRQDPGLGLRLIYFSYDVKMKEKGDIPEGYSVSREKKERFSLILESASTNQTSMYLCASSLGQSQYFGPGTRLTVL.

The V and J genes are TRBV19 and TRBJ1-1; D may be TRBD1 (6 bases). Germline V gene sequence: CDR1 LNHDA, CDR2 SQIVND (reference sequence). The CDR3 spans 14 residues. Between the trimmed V and J ends, which lost 8 bases and 1 base, there was a span of 14 bases. The CDR3 DNA reads TGTGCCAGTCAGGGGAACGTAAAGAACACTGAAGCTTTCTTT. Amino acids: CASQGNVKNTEAFF.

The chain joins TRBV9 to TRBJ2-7; D remains unclear. Per the germline V gene, CDR1 is SGDLS and CDR2 is YYNGEE. This CDR3 region has 15 residues. The V gene lost 4 bases and the J gene lost 2 bases, with 16 bases spanning the gap. CDR3 bases: TGTGCCAGCAGCTCCCGGACGGGTACAGCCTACGAGCAGTACTTC. Encoded protein: CASSSRTGTAYEQYF.

The chain joins TRBV19 to TRBJ1-2; D perhaps matches TRBD1 (5 bases). The CDR3 length is 14 residues. Germline V gives CDR1 LNHDA, CDR2 SQIVND (reference sequence). Trimming left V 4 bases short and J 6 bases short, with 15 bases between. Here the CDR3 DNA reads TGTGCCAGTAGTACAACGACAGTCTTCAATGGCTACACCTTC. It codes for CASSTTTVFNGYTF.

The gene calls are TRBV18 and TRBJ1-4; D is possibly TRBD1 (5 bases). The V end lost 2 bases, the J end lost 7 bases, and 11 bases lay between the germline ends. The CDR3 consists of 14 residues. Looked up from germline, CDR1 is KGHSH and CDR2 is LQKENI. CDR3 nucleotides: TGTGCCAGCTCACCAGGGGCTGGGGGTGAAAAACTGTTTTTT. Protein sequence: CASSPGAGGEKLFF.

The rearrangement links TRBV18 to TRBJ2-5; maybe TRBD1 (6 bases). Germline CDR1 is KGHSH and CDR2 is LQKENI. The CDR3 is 13 amino acids. Trimming took 3 bases from V and 4 from J, leaving 9 bases between them. The CDR3 here is CASSPRGGETQYF. Written as DNA, the CDR3 is TGTGCCAGCTCACCCAGGGGTGGAGAGACCCAGTACTTC.

This clone was observed a single time. The chain uses TRBV6-5 and TRBJ2-2; TRBD1 is a possible D gene (5 bases). V lost 4 bases and J 6 bases, leaving 9 bases between the germline ends. CDR3 size: 13 residues. CDR1 is MNHEY and CDR2 is SVGAGI in the germline V gene. CDR3 sequence reads: CASSLLGAGELFF. Written as DNA, the CDR3 is TGTGCCAGCAGTTTGCTAGGGGCCGGGGAGCTGTTTTTT.

A single count supports this clone. The gene calls are TRBV9 and TRBJ2-6; 7 positions agree with TRBD2. CDR3 size: 18 residues. Germline V CDR1 and CDR2: SGDLS, YYNGEE. V was pared by 4 bases and J by 1 base, with 11 bases of the junction left unmatched. CDR3 nucleotide sequence: TGTGCCAGCAGCCCCCGCGGGAGACGCGATTCTGGGGCCAACGTCCTGACTTTC. It specifies CASSPRGRRDSGANVLTF.

This sequence joins TRBV2 and TRBJ2-7, with D uncertain. V lost 8 bases, J lost 6 bases, and 17 bases lay in between. The CDR3 extends over 13 amino acids. Per germline, CDR1 SNHLY and CDR2 FYNNEI. The CDR3, as DNA: TGTGCCAGCTCAGAAAGGAGTAAGGGCGAGCAGTACTTC. This encodes CASSERSKGEQYF.

V gene TRBV30 combines with J gene TRBJ2-1; tentative D call: TRBD1 (6 bases). CDR1 is GTSNPN, CDR2 SVGIG, per germline (reference sequence). V was clipped by 0 bases and J by 6 bases, with 9 bases between them. CDR3 length equals 13 residues. The CDR3 DNA sequence: TGTGCCTGGAGTGTAAGAGGGGGCAATGAGCAGTTCTTC. It is translated as CAWSVRGGNEQFF.

This clone was recorded a few times. The chain links TRBV28 to TRBJ2-2; 7 bases match TRBD2. CDR1 and CDR2 (germline): MDHEN, SYDVKM. The CDR3 extends over 14 amino acids. The ends lost 6 bases at V and 2 bases at J; junction bases unmatched: 3. In nucleotides, the CDR3 is TGTGCCAGCAGGAGCGGGATCAACACCGGGGAGCTGTTTTTT. Translation: CASRSGINTGELFF.